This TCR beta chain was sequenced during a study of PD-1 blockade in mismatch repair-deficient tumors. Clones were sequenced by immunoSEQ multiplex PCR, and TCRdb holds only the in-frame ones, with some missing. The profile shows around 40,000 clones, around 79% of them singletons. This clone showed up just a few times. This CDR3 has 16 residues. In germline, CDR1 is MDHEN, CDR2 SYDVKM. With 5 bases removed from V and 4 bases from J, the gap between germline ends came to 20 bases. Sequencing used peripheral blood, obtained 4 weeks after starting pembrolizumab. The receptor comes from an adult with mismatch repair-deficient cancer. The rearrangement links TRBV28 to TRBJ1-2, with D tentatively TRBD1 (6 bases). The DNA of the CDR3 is TGTGCCAGCAGTGAGCTCTCCGACAGGCAGCCCTATGGCTACACCTTC. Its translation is CASSELSDRQPYGYTF.